Included here is one TCR beta chain sequence, with context. Its matching antigen is unknown. Germline loops: CDR1 LGHNT, CDR2 FRNRAP. This CDR3 contains 17 residues. V lost 7 bases and J 1 base, leaving 22 bases between the germline ends. This specimen belongs to a study of post-analysis software for immune sequencing data. Whole-study findings and limits: In patients, TRBV5-6, TRBV5-1 and TRBV20-1 belonged to about five TRBV segments found more frequently than in controls. Among multiple sclerosis patients, normalized Chao1 diversity was significantly below that of controls.

cDNA libraries of TCR beta carried unique molecular identifiers. TCRdb redid the calling of the PCR reads with MiXCR, one entry per CDR3 protein. The data show hundreds of thousands of distinct CDR3 sequences, less than 35% seen once. The origin of this receptor is a girl under 18 with multiple sclerosis. The rearrangement uses TRBV12-5 and TRBJ1-1; possible D gene TRBD1, 6 bases. Material for sequencing was blood. The chain's CDR3 is CASALAVGGLPNTEAFF. In DNA form, the CDR3 reads TGTGCTAGTGCCCTCGCGGTGGGGGGGCTACCGAACACTGAAGCTTTCTTT.